The 22 T cell receptor beta chains given below trace back to one sample, sequenced in a study of T cell changes during pregnancy in multiple sclerosis. Profiling relied on immunoSEQ multiplex PCR, and the TCRdb table lists in-frame clones only, not all of them. Of some 30,000 clones listed, around nine tenths are singletons. Sequenced material: CD8+ T cells from peripheral blood mononuclear cells, taken before pregnancy. The receptor set was obtained from a female donor with multiple sclerosis, enrolled in a pregnancy study.

The chain couples TRBV2 to TRBJ2-2; no definite D call. Germline V CDR1 and CDR2: SNHLY, FYNNEI. The CDR3 consists of 12 residues. The ends were cut back, 6 bases at V and 7 bases at J, with 9 bases in the middle. The CDR3 DNA follows: TGTGCCAGCAGGGTGGTCTACGGGGAGCTGTTTTTT. Amino acids: CASRVVYGELFF.

The chain links TRBV6-1 to TRBJ2-5; 12 nucleotides match TRBD2. Germline CDR1 and CDR2: MNHNS and SASEGT. This CDR3 is built from 15 residues. The J segment lost 5 bases and the V segment lost 7 bases, leaving 8 bases of the junction unmatched. CDR3 in DNA: TGTGCCAGCACCCACCTAGCGGGGGGGCCGGAGACCCAGTACTTC. This gives the protein CASTHLAGGPETQYF.

This chain links TRBV6-5 with TRBJ1-5; D gene ambiguous. Germline V gives CDR1 MNHEY, CDR2 SVGAGI. The CDR3 has 13 residues. The V end was cut by 6 bases, the J end by 4 bases, with 10 bases between. CDR3 coding DNA: TGTGCCAGCAGAACAAGGAGAAATCAGCCCCAGCATTTT. It specifies CASRTRRNQPQHF.

V is TRBV18 and J is TRBJ1-3; D call uncertain. CDR3 size: 21 residues. With 3 bases removed from V and 0 bases from J, the gap between germline ends came to 27 bases. CDR1 and CDR2 from the germline V gene are KGHSH and LQKENI. CDR3 amino acids: CASSPPPGGRGAGPSGNTIYF. The CDR3 DNA follows: TGTGCCAGCTCACCCCCACCAGGCGGCCGGGGAGCAGGCCCCTCTGGAAACACCATATATTTT.

This sequence joins TRBV2 and TRBJ1-4; D possibly corresponds to TRBD1 (6 bases). The germline V and J ends were trimmed by 7 bases and 3 bases, with 9 bases remaining between them. The CDR3 spans 13 residues. CDR1 SNHLY and CDR2 FYNNEI come from the germline V gene. CDR3 residues: CASMGAANEKLFF. The CDR3 DNA reads as TGTGCCAGCATGGGGGCTGCTAATGAAAAACTGTTTTTT. Full variable domain (remainder filled in from reference TRBV2 and TRBJ1-4): EPEVTQTPSHQVTQMGQEVILRCVPISNHLYFYWYRQILGQKVEFLVSFYNNEISEKSEIFDDQFSVERPDGSNFTLKIRSTKLEDSAMYFCASMGAANEKLFFGSGTQLSVL.

The rearrangement uses TRBV15 and TRBJ1-2; 7 bases match TRBD1. Trimming took 0 bases from V and 7 from J; bases not matched to a gene: 5. CDR1 is LNHNV and CDR2 is YYDKDF in the germline V gene (reference sequence). The CDR3 length is 14 residues. CDR3 sequence (DNA): TGTGCCACCAGCAGAGATTTAGGGGGCCTTGGCTACACCTTC. It encodes CATSRDLGGLGYTF.

The chain joins TRBV5-8 to TRBJ2-3; possible D gene TRBD2, 5 bases. V shed 4 bases and J shed 12 bases, with 12 bases lying between them. The CDR3 runs 11 residues. Germline V gene sequence: CDR1 SGHTS, CDR2 YDEGEE. The CDR3 DNA sequence: TGTGCCAGCAGCCCCGGACTTCAACAGTATTTT. It codes for CASSPGLQQYF. The full variable domain, in which reference TRBV5-8 and TRBJ2-3 provide the parts outside the CDR3, is EAGVTQSPTHLIKTRGQQATLRCSPISGHTSVYWYQQALGLGLQFLLWYDEGEERNRGNFPPRFSGRQFPNYSSELNVNALELEDSALYLCASSPGLQQYFGPGTRLTVL.

The chain employs TRBV6-1 and TRBJ2-5, with 11 bases fitting TRBD2. CDR1 and CDR2 (germline): MNHNS, SASEGT. CDR3 length equals 15 residues. The V and J ends lost 3 bases and 3 bases, in that order; junction bases with no gene match: 3. Here the CDR3 reads CASSEVAGGEETQYF. DNA for the CDR3: TGTGCCAGCAGTGAGGTAGCGGGGGGGGAAGAGACCCAGTACTTC.

V and J are TRBV7-8 and TRBJ2-7; 13 bases match TRBD2. V trimming: 5 bases; J trimming: 7 bases; junction bases outside the gene matches: 8. The V gene's germline CDR1 is SGHVS and CDR2 FQNEAQ. The CDR3 has 15 amino acids. CDR3 coding DNA: TGTGCCAGCAGCATACTAGCGGGGGGGAGGTATGAGCAGTACTTC. This gives the protein CASSILAGGRYEQYF.

J is TRBJ1-4 and V is TRBV9, with D perhaps matching TRBD1 (5 bases). V lost 2 bases, J lost 8 bases, and 13 bases lay in between. Per germline, CDR1 SGDLS and CDR2 YYNGEE. The CDR3 extends over 14 amino acids. Here the CDR3 reads CASSVSGLGEKLFF. CDR3 sequence (DNA): TGTGCCAGCAGCGTGTCAGGGCTTGGGGAAAAACTGTTTTTT.

The chain couples TRBV5-1 to TRBJ1-2; D is possibly TRBD1 (5 bases). The ends were cut back, 5 bases at V and 4 bases at J, with 18 bases in the middle. CDR1 is SGHRS, CDR2 YFSETQ, per germline. This CDR3 contains 15 residues. In nucleotides, the CDR3 is TGCGCCAGCAGTCAATGGGGCACTTCTCCCTATGGCTACACCTTC. Encoded protein: CASSQWGTSPYGYTF.

The count of this clone is one. V usage is TRBV23-1 and J usage is TRBJ1-5; D is unclear. TRBV23-1 belongs to the ORF category, with a function that is uncertain. V was pared by 3 bases and J by 6 bases, with 12 bases between. This CDR3 comprises 14 residues. CDR3 protein: CASSHHGRSQPQHF. Here the CDR3 DNA reads TGCGCCAGCAGTCACCATGGCAGAAGTCAGCCCCAGCATTTT.

The rearrangement joins TRBV11-2 to TRBJ1-1, with 7 nucleotides matching TRBD1. Germline CDR1 is SGHAT and CDR2 is FQNNGV. Trimming removed 1 base from V and 8 bases from J; junction bases left unmatched: 13. The CDR3 has 16 residues. The CDR3 is CASSLGLRTGTLEAFF. The CDR3 nucleotides read TGTGCCAGCAGCTTAGGGCTAAGGACAGGTACCTTGGAAGCTTTCTTT.

The genes are TRBV5-4 and TRBJ2-1, with 12 bases matching TRBD2. There are 15 residues in the CDR3. Germline CDR1 SGHNT, CDR2 YYREEE (reference sequence). J gave up 9 bases and V 3 bases, and 7 bases lay outside the gene matches. The CDR3 DNA reads TGTGCCAGCAGCTCCGGACTAGCGGGGTTAGGTGAGCAGTTCTTC. Protein product: CASSSGLAGLGEQFF.

The chain joins TRBV9 to TRBJ2-3, with D maybe TRBD2 (6 bases). Germline V gene sequence: CDR1 SGDLS, CDR2 YYNGEE. The CDR3 has 16 amino acids. Trimming shortened V by 2 bases and J by 3 bases, and 16 bases separated the two germline ends. CDR3 amino acids: CASSVFFGGGTDTQYF. The CDR3 nucleotides read TGTGCCAGCAGCGTGTTTTTCGGGGGAGGAACAGATACGCAGTATTTT.

The chain links TRBV29-1 to TRBJ2-7; D is unclear. The germline gives CDR1 SQVTM, CDR2 ANQGSEA. V dropped 0 bases and J dropped 5 bases, with 11 bases sitting between them. This CDR3 has 13 amino acids. In nucleotides, the CDR3 is TGCAGCGTTGAAGACCGAGGCCCGCACGAGCAGTACTTC. Translation: CSVEDRGPHEQYF.

The chain carries TRBV19 and TRBJ2-7; 12 nucleotides match TRBD2. V was clipped by 5 bases and J by 3 bases; unmatched bases: 8. The germline V gene has CDR1 LNHDA and CDR2 SQIVND (reference sequence). The CDR3 has 16 residues. CDR3 in amino acids: CASSSSGGAVGYEQYF. The CDR3 DNA reads TGTGCCAGTAGTTCTAGCGGGGGGGCAGTTGGCTACGAGCAGTACTTC.

The J gene is TRBJ1-4, the V gene TRBV4-1; D uncertain. This CDR3 contains 15 residues. V was clipped by 4 bases and J by 11 bases, with 20 bases between them. CDR1 is MGHRA and CDR2 is YSYEKL in the germline V gene. In DNA, the CDR3 is TGCGCCAGCAGCCGGGAGCCGGCCCGCCTGGGGAAACTGTTTTTT. This gives the protein CASSREPARLGKLFF.

The rearrangement uses TRBV2 and TRBJ2-3; a weak D match, TRBD2 (6 bases). In germline, CDR1 is SNHLY, CDR2 FYNNEI. There are 12 residues in the CDR3. Trimming took off 8 bases at V and 4 bases at J, with 10 bases between the two ends. In nucleotides, the CDR3 is TGTGCCAGCGTCGGCGGGGCAGATACGCAGTATTTT. Its protein is CASVGGADTQYF.

This chain links TRBV4-3 with TRBJ1-1, with D unclear. The CDR3 contains 15 residues. V was trimmed by 0 bases and J by 0 bases, leaving 8 bases between them. Germline CDR1 is LGHNA and CDR2 is YSLEER. The CDR3: CASSQDGGMNTEAFF. Written as DNA, the CDR3 is TGCGCCAGCAGCCAAGACGGCGGAATGAACACTGAAGCTTTCTTT.

The chain uses TRBV19 and TRBJ2-1, with D possibly TRBD2 on 5 matching bases. CDR3 length: 15 residues. Per germline, CDR1 LNHDA and CDR2 SQIVND (reference sequence). Trimming pared 5 bases from V and 3 bases from J, leaving 14 bases between. CDR3 amino acids: CASSFRTRLYNEQFF. The CDR3, as DNA: TGTGCCAGTAGTTTCCGGACTCGGCTCTACAATGAGCAGTTCTTC. The full variable domain, in which reference TRBV19 and TRBJ2-1 provide the parts outside the CDR3, is DGGITQSPKYLFRKEGQNVTLSCEQNLNHDAMYWYRQDPGQGLRLIYYSQIVNDFQKGDIAEGYSVSREKKESFPLTVTSAQKNPTAFYLCASSFRTRLYNEQFFGPGTRLTVL.

The chain is built from TRBV7-9 and TRBJ2-3; TRBD1 matches 7 bases. CDR1 and CDR2 (germline): SEHNR, FQNEAQ (reference sequence). V trimming: 1 base; J trimming: 0 bases; junction bases outside the gene matches: 7. The CDR3 consists of 17 residues. The CDR3 nucleotides read TGTGCCAGCAGCTTAGGGGACAGCGACCCTAGCACAGATACGCAGTATTTT. It yields the protein CASSLGDSDPSTDTQYF.